A single sample is the source of the 15 T cell receptor beta chains below, sequenced in a study of T-cell reconstitution after alpha-beta-depleted transplantation in children. Preparation of the TCRbeta library used unique molecular identifiers. TCRdb re-analysed the PCR reads in MiXCR, keeping a single row per CDR3 protein. Of under 450,000 distinct CDR3 sequences listed, roughly 17% are singletons. The sample here was PBMCs, mostly from graft donor cells, taken 360 days after TCRalphabeta/CD19-depleted stem cell transplant. These receptors were collected from a boy under three years old who had a stem cell transplant for Wiskott-Aldrich syndrome, so the T cells may come from the graft donor.

Only a few counts were recorded for this clonotype. The chain employs TRBV11-2 and TRBJ2-1; D possibly corresponds to TRBD2 (6 bases). The V end lost 2 bases, the J end lost 4 bases, and 18 bases lay between the germline ends. Germline V lookup: CDR1 SGHAT, CDR2 FQNNGV. The CDR3 runs 17 residues. The CDR3 DNA sequence: TGTGCCAGCAGCTTATTCAGTGGAGGACTAATTTACAATGAGCAGTTCTTC. Protein: CASSLFSGGLIYNEQFF.

In this sample, this clonotype turned up many times. This chain uses TRBV12-3 or TRBV12-4 with TRBJ1-2; D is perhaps TRBD1 (6 bases). V lost 5 bases to trimming and J lost 4 bases, with 11 bases between them. This CDR3 spans 13 amino acids. CDR3 DNA sequence: TGTGCCAGCAGTCTCGGGACACTCTATGGCTACACCTTC. As protein: CASSLGTLYGYTF.

This clonotype was counted only a few times. The chain couples TRBV12-3 or TRBV12-4 to TRBJ1-1; TRBD1 matches at 7 bases. The CDR3 sequence is 17 residues long. V lost 3 bases, J lost 2 bases, and 12 bases stayed unmatched. The chain's CDR3 is CASSFGRNRGINTEAFF. The CDR3 region has the DNA TGTGCCAGCAGTTTTGGACGCAACAGGGGAATAAACACTGAAGCTTTCTTT.

In this sample, this clonotype turned up a few times. This chain connects TRBV5-1 to TRBJ1-4, with a possible D match to TRBD1 (6 bases). Trimming took off 4 bases at V and 2 bases at J, with 15 bases between the two ends. The CDR3 contains 16 residues. The germline CDR1 and CDR2 sequences are SGHRS and YFSETQ. The CDR3 is CASSPGQMRTNEKLFF. Written as DNA, the CDR3 is TGCGCCAGCAGCCCCGGACAGATGCGTACTAATGAAAAACTGTTTTTT.

This clonotype was detected ten times or more. The V gene is TRBV29-1, the J gene TRBJ2-7, with D unclear. Germline CDR1 SQVTM, CDR2 ANQGSEA. This CDR3 is built from 12 residues. The CDR3 is CSVGRSSYEQYF. In DNA, the CDR3 is TGCAGTGTAGGCAGGAGCTCCTACGAGCAGTACTTC.

This sequence joins TRBV29-1 and TRBJ2-3; D gene unclear. Germline values: CDR1 SQVTM, CDR2 ANQGSEA. V was pared by 5 bases and J by 5 bases, with 5 bases between. The CDR3 extends over 10 amino acids. The CDR3 sequence is CSVSGDTQYF. CDR3 sequence (DNA): TGCAGCGTTTCTGGAGATACGCAGTATTTT.

The V call is TRBV4-1, the J call TRBJ2-2; 10 nucleotides line up with TRBD2. The CDR3 length is 16 residues. The germline CDR1 and CDR2 sequences are MGHRA and YSYEKL. Trimming cost V 3 bases and J 5 bases; bases outside gene matches: 6. CDR3 sequence reads: CASSHPEAGGTGELFF. The CDR3 nucleotides read TGCGCCAGCAGCCATCCCGAAGCGGGGGGGACCGGGGAGCTGTTTTTT.

In this sample, this clonotype turned up many times. CDR3 amino acids: CASSEGAPSPLHF. The DNA of the CDR3 is TGTGCCAGCAGTGAGGGCGCACCTTCACCCCTCCACTTT. The chain is built from TRBV12-3 or TRBV12-4 and TRBJ1-6; D not resolved. The V end was cut by 5 bases, the J end by 9 bases, with 11 bases between. The length of the CDR3 is 13 residues.

The genes are TRBV15 and TRBJ2-3; D unclear. The germline V gene encodes CDR1 LNHNV and CDR2 YYDKDF (reference sequence). Trimming shortened V by 0 bases and J by 6 bases, and 4 bases separated the two germline ends. CDR3 length: 12 residues. The chain's CDR3 is CATSRDEDTQYF. CDR3 sequence (DNA): TGTGCCACCAGCAGAGATGAGGATACGCAGTATTTT.

This clonotype was counted a few times. The V gene is TRBV11-2, the J gene TRBJ2-1, with TRBD2 matching over 10 bases. V trimming: 2 bases; J trimming: 7 bases; junction bases outside the gene matches: 17. CDR1 and CDR2 (germline): SGHAT, FQNNGV. CDR3 length equals 19 residues. DNA of the CDR3: TGTGCCAGCAGCTTAAGGGTTTTGTGGCCTAGCGGGAGATTGAATGAGCAGTTCTTC. As protein: CASSLRVLWPSGRLNEQFF.

This clonotype came up a few times. The CDR3 sequence: CASSLLGVTEETQYF. CDR3 coding DNA: TGCGCCAGCAGCTTACTAGGAGTTACAGAAGAGACCCAGTACTTC. The chain links TRBV5-1 to TRBJ2-5, with D possibly matching TRBD2 (5 bases). This CDR3 comprises 15 residues. The V end was cut by 2 bases, the J end by 3 bases, with 14 bases between. Germline V gives CDR1 SGHRS, CDR2 YFSETQ.

This clonotype was seen more than once but under ten times. The chain employs TRBV20-1 and TRBJ2-5; 7 bases match TRBD1. This CDR3 contains 14 residues. Germline V lookup: CDR1 DFQATT, CDR2 SNEGSKA (reference sequence). Unmatched junction bases numbered 4, after V lost 3 bases and J lost 0 bases. In DNA, the CDR3 is TGCAGTGCTAGTTGGGACAGACACCAAGAGACCCAGTACTTC. As protein: CSASWDRHQETQYF.

This clonotype was picked up a small number of times. V is TRBV29-1 and J is TRBJ1-2; TRBD1 matches at 8 bases. This CDR3 region has 12 residues. Germline assignment: CDR1 SQVTM and CDR2 ANQGSEA. J lost 11 bases, V lost 2 bases, and 7 bases had no gene match. Here the CDR3 reads CSVERSDREYTF. DNA of the CDR3: TGCAGCGTTGAACGTTCGGACAGGGAATACACCTTC.

Ten or more counts support this clonotype. This CDR3 reads CASSLNPPPIDEQFF. CDR3 nucleotide sequence: TGTGCCAGCAGCTTAAATCCTCCTCCCATCGATGAGCAGTTCTTC. The gene calls are TRBV7-2 and TRBJ2-1; D gene ambiguous. The CDR3 runs 15 residues. The V and J ends lost 2 bases and 8 bases respectively, with 16 bases between them. In germline, CDR1 is SGHTA, CDR2 FQGNSA.

The chain links TRBV7-9 to TRBJ1-6, with D hard to call. Between the trimmed V and J ends, which lost 1 base and 5 bases, there was a span of 6 bases. This CDR3 contains 14 residues. Germline CDR1 SEHNR, CDR2 FQNEAQ (reference sequence). The CDR3 is CASSLELHNSPLHF. In DNA, the CDR3 is TGTGCCAGCAGCTTAGAACTGCATAATTCACCCCTCCACTTT.